This TCR beta chain is drawn from a study of blood T cell repertoires in COVID-19. About the research overall: COVID-19 samples, acute and convalescent, were from the United States, Italy and Spain.

CDR1 and CDR2 from the germline V gene are SGHRS and YFSETQ. The CDR3 is 16 amino acids. The V end was cut by 0 bases, the J end by 7 bases, with 20 bases between. The repertoire was sequenced with immunoSEQ multiplex PCR; TCRdb's copy has only in-frame clones and lacks some. This sample has tens of thousands of clones; approximately 90% occur once, and the top ten carry about 5%. V gene TRBV5-1 combines with J gene TRBJ2-7; the D gene is possibly TRBD2 (5 bases). The source is a human donor in a cohort sampled during active COVID-19. Sequenced: peripheral blood. The CDR3 reads CASSLATGWGSGEQYF. The CDR3 nucleotides are TGCGCCAGCAGCTTGGCCACGGGCTGGGGTTCGGGGGAGCAGTACTTC.